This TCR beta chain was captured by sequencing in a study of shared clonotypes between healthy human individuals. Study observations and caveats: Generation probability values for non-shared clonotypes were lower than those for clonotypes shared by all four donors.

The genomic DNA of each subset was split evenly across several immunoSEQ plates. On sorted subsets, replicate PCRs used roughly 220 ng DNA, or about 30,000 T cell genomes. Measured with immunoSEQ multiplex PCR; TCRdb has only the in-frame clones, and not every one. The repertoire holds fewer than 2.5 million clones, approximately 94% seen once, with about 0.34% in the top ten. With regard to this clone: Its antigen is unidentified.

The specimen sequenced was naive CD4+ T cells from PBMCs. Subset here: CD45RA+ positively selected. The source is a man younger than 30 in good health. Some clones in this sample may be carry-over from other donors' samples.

Written as DNA, the CDR3 is TGCGCCAGCAGCTTGAGCGGGACAGGGGGACTTCAGCCCCAGCATTTT. Residues: CASSLSGTGGLQPQHF. The V and J genes are TRBV5-1 and TRBJ1-5; 11 bases align to TRBD1. The CDR3 is made up of 16 amino acids. CDR1 and CDR2 from the germline V gene are SGHRS and YFSETQ. V shed 1 base, J shed 6 bases, and the junction held 6 bases outside the gene matches.